Each of the 29 T cell receptor beta chains below was sequenced from the same sample in a study of cytomegalovirus exposure and HLA in healthy donors. The PCR was carried out with 60 Vbeta primers and 13 Jbeta primers. Sequencing used immunoSEQ multiplex PCR; TCRdb keeps in-frame clones, though not all of them. Of 75,000 to 90,000 clones in the sample, 65% to 80% were seen once. The material sequenced was PBMCs. Receptors were obtained from a human donor in good health.

CDR3 bases: TGTGCCAGCAGCTTGGGCCCCGGGACAGGGAGGGCCGGGGAGCTGTTTTTT. Translating gives CASSLGPGTGRAGELFF. The rearrangement uses TRBV5-6 and TRBJ2-2, with TRBD1 identical over 9 bases. The CDR3 has 17 residues. Germline V gene sequence: CDR1 SGHDT, CDR2 YYEEEE. After removal of 0 bases from V and 6 bases from J, the junction contained 9 bases not matched to a gene.

The chain is built from TRBV30 and TRBJ1-5; no firm D call. Germline CDR1 GTSNPN, CDR2 SVGIG (reference sequence). V gave up 5 bases and J gave up 4 bases, with 12 bases separating them. CDR3 length: 13 residues. The CDR3 region has the DNA TGTGCCTGGTCTTCCGGGGAAAATCAGCCCCAGCATTTT. This gives the protein CAWSSGENQPQHF. The complete variable domain, with remaining parts taken from reference TRBV30 and TRBJ1-5, reads SQTIHQWPATLVQPVGSPLSLECTVEGTSNPNLYWYRQAAGRGLQLLFYSVGIGQISSEVPQNLSASRPQDRQFILSSKKLLLSDSGFYLCAWSSGENQPQHFGDGTRLSIL.

The chain combines TRBV18 with TRBJ1-2, with 7 positions matching TRBD1. V shed 4 bases and J 2 bases; nucleotides not matched to a gene: 4. CDR1 KGHSH and CDR2 LQKENI come from the germline V gene. This CDR3 region has 14 residues. The CDR3 nucleotides are TGTGCCAGCTCACGGGACAGCTCGAACTATGGCTACACCTTC. Translating gives CASSRDSSNYGYTF.

The chain couples TRBV7-2 to TRBJ1-1; D call uncertain. The CDR3 length is 12 residues. CDR1 SGHTA and CDR2 FQGNSA come from the germline V gene. Trimming removed 1 base at V and 11 bases at J, with 11 bases between. The CDR3 reads CASSLGSTPAFF. In nucleotides, the CDR3 is TGTGCCAGCAGCTTAGGGAGCACGCCGGCTTTCTTT.

This clone has more than one count but fewer than ten. The chain is built from TRBV6-5 and TRBJ2-7; tentatively, D is TRBD1 (6 bases). CDR3 length: 12 amino acids. Germline CDR1 and CDR2: MNHEY and SVGAGI. Trimming took 6 bases from V and 6 from J, leaving 12 bases between them. This chain's CDR3 is CASRDTRGEQYF. The CDR3 bases are TGTGCCAGCAGAGACACCAGGGGCGAGCAGTACTTC.

V is TRBV2 and J is TRBJ1-2; a possible D gene is TRBD1 (6 bases). Germline CDR1 SNHLY, CDR2 FYNNEI. The CDR3 extends over 14 amino acids. Trimming shortened V by 6 bases and J by 5 bases, and 16 bases separated the two germline ends. CDR3 sequence reads: CASRPKTGGYGYTF. The CDR3 nucleotides are TGTGCCAGCAGACCAAAGACAGGAGGTTATGGCTACACCTTC.

This clone was seen a single time. The chain is built from TRBV18 and TRBJ2-3; D possibly corresponds to TRBD2 (5 bases). This CDR3 region has 15 residues. V was shortened by 3 bases and J by 0 bases, with 10 bases between the two germline ends. Per the germline V gene, CDR1 is KGHSH and CDR2 is LQKENI. CDR3 DNA sequence: TGTGCCAGCTCACCCCGGGGTACTAGCACAGATACGCAGTATTTT. Amino acids: CASSPRGTSTDTQYF.

The rearrangement links TRBV19 to TRBJ1-2; D perhaps matches TRBD1 (5 bases). CDR3 size: 12 residues. Germline lookup yields CDR1 LNHDA and CDR2 SQIVND (reference sequence). Between the trimmed V and J ends, which lost 11 bases and 5 bases, there was a span of 15 bases. The CDR3 spells CASGLYWYGYTF. In nucleotides, the CDR3 is TGTGCCTCAGGGCTATATTGGTATGGCTACACCTTC.

The rearrangement uses TRBV6-1 and TRBJ1-3; 8 nucleotides line up with TRBD1. V lost 3 bases, J lost 3 bases, and 4 bases stayed unmatched. The CDR3 loop spans 15 amino acids. Looked up from germline, CDR1 is MNHNS and CDR2 is SASEGT. As DNA, the CDR3 is TGTGCCAGCAGTGAGCGGGGGACAGGTGGAAACACCATATATTTT. It translates to CASSERGTGGNTIYF.

The chain couples TRBV5-4 to TRBJ2-7; D might be TRBD1 (6 bases). The germline V gene has CDR1 SGHNT and CDR2 YYREEE (reference sequence). The CDR3 extends over 13 amino acids. Trimming pared 4 bases from V and 2 bases from J, leaving 10 bases between. CDR3 sequence reads: CASSPGATYEQYF. The CDR3 region has the DNA TGTGCCAGCAGCCCAGGGGCTACCTACGAGCAGTACTTC. Based on the CDR3 plus reference TRBV5-4 and TRBJ2-7, the full variable domain is ETGVTQSPTHLIKTRGQQVTLRCSSQSGHNTVSWYQQALGQGPQFIFQYYREEENGRGNFPPRFSGLQFPNYSSELNVNALELDDSALYLCASSPGATYEQYFGPGTRLTVT.

The rearrangement links TRBV29-1 to TRBJ1-2, with 9 bases aligning to TRBD1. With V trimmed by 3 bases and J by 6 bases, 2 bases remained unmatched. This CDR3 spans 12 amino acids. From germline, CDR1 is SQVTM and CDR2 ANQGSEA. CDR3 bases: TGCAGCGTTGATGACAGGGGGAATGGCTACACCTTC. Amino acid sequence: CSVDDRGNGYTF.

The V call is TRBV29-1, the J call TRBJ1-1, with a possible D match to TRBD1 (6 bases). V lost 3 bases, J lost 1 base, and 9 bases lay in between. The CDR3 sequence is 13 residues long. The germline gives CDR1 SQVTM, CDR2 ANQGSEA. The CDR3 is CSVERDKNTEAFF. The DNA of the CDR3 is TGCAGCGTTGAGAGGGACAAGAACACTGAAGCTTTCTTT.

This chain joins TRBV4-2 and TRBJ2-3; 11 bases line up with TRBD2. CDR3 length equals 22 residues. CDR1 is LGHNA and CDR2 is YNFKEQ in the germline V gene. Germline trimming cut 0 bases from V and 0 bases from J; bases unmatched to any gene: 17. The CDR3 region has the DNA TGTGCCAGCAGCCAAGAAAGTGGGGTAGCGGGGGGGCCGAGCTCTAGCACAGATACGCAGTATTTT. Translating gives CASSQESGVAGGPSSSTDTQYF.

The gene calls are TRBV5-8 and TRBJ2-1; 8 bases agree with TRBD2. J was trimmed by 4 bases and V by 1 base; bases with no gene match: 16. This CDR3 has 19 residues. Germline CDR1 is SGHTS and CDR2 is YDEGEE. The CDR3 region is CASSLISGLGLDGYNEQFF. CDR3 nucleotide sequence: TGTGCCAGCAGCTTGATATCCGGACTGGGACTAGATGGGTACAATGAGCAGTTCTTC.

V is TRBV7-9 and J is TRBJ1-4; D is ambiguous. From germline, CDR1 is SEHNR and CDR2 FQNEAQ (reference sequence). The CDR3 runs to 16 residues. V shed 4 bases and J shed 0 bases, with 12 bases lying between them. CDR3 loop: CASSYNPQSTNEKLFF. The DNA for the CDR3 is TGTGCCAGCAGCTATAACCCTCAGTCAACTAATGAAAAACTGTTTTTT. The entire variable domain, with the rest obtained from reference TRBV7-9 and TRBJ1-4, is as follows: DTGVSQNPRHKITKRGQNVTFRCDPISEHNRLYWYRQTLGQGPEFLTYFQNEAQLEKSRLLSDRFSAERPKGSFSTLEIQRTEQGDSAMYLCASSYNPQSTNEKLFFGSGTQLSVL.

The sample holds a few counts of this clone. V is TRBV13 and J is TRBJ2-7, with TRBD1 matching over 9 bases. Per the germline V gene, CDR1 is PRHDT and CDR2 is FYEKMQ (reference sequence). The CDR3 is made up of 16 amino acids. J gave up 3 bases and V 5 bases, and 11 bases lay outside the gene matches. The CDR3 bases are TGTGCCAGCAGCAGATATCTCCGGGACAGGGTCTACGAGCAGTACTTC. Its protein product is CASSRYLRDRVYEQYF.

The V call is TRBV6-5, the J call TRBJ1-3; D is perhaps TRBD1 (5 bases). V lost 0 bases, J lost 2 bases, and 8 bases lay in between. Germline V lookup: CDR1 MNHEY, CDR2 SVGAGI. This CDR3 is 15 amino acids long. As DNA, the CDR3 is TGTGCCAGCAGTTACTCGGGGCTCACTGGAAACACCATATATTTT. This gives the protein CASSYSGLTGNTIYF.

In this sample, this clone turned up once. CDR3 in DNA: TGTGCCAGCAGCGTTGAGGTACGCACAGATACGCAGTATTTT. The encoded protein is CASSVEVRTDTQYF. The V gene is TRBV9, the J gene TRBJ2-3; D is undetermined. The CDR3 contains 14 residues. The V end lost 2 bases, the J end lost 1 base, and 8 bases lay between the germline ends. Germline V gene data show CDR1 as SGDLS and CDR2 as YYNGEE. The full variable domain, its missing parts supplied by reference TRBV9 and TRBJ2-3, is DSGVTQTPKHLITATGQRVTLRCSPRSGDLSVYWYQQSLDQGLQFLIQYYNGEERAKGNILERFSAQQFPDLHSELNLSSLELGDSALYFCASSVEVRTDTQYFGPGTRLTVL.

This chain's CDR3 is CASSRPSGGGTGELFF. The CDR3 DNA follows: TGTGCCAGCAGCAGACCTAGCGGGGGGGGCACCGGGGAGCTGTTTTTT. The chain joins TRBV7-6 to TRBJ2-2, with TRBD2 identical over 12 bases. Germline CDR1 SGHVS, CDR2 FNYEAQ. Trimming removed 5 bases from V and 4 bases from J; junction bases left unmatched: 5. The CDR3 has 16 residues. The entire variable domain, with the rest obtained from reference TRBV7-6 and TRBJ2-2, is as follows: GAGVSQSPRYKVTKRGQDVALRCDPISGHVSLYWYRQALGQGPEFLTYFNYEAQQDKSGLPNDRFSAERPEGSISTLTIQRTEQRDSAMYRCASSRPSGGGTGELFFGEGSRLTVL.

This chain uses TRBV25-1 with TRBJ1-2; 7 bases align to TRBD1. This CDR3 region has 14 residues. Trimming cost V 3 bases and J 8 bases; bases outside gene matches: 9. CDR1 is MGHDK, CDR2 SYGVNS, per germline. The CDR3 reads CASSDDRAPGGYTF. The CDR3 DNA reads TGTGCCAGCAGTGACGACAGGGCACCGGGCGGCTACACCTTC.

This clone was seen just once. This chain links TRBV7-8 with TRBJ1-2; 9 bases fit TRBD1. Trimming took 5 bases from V and 5 from J; bases not matched to a gene: 12. The CDR3 contains 16 residues. CDR1 SGHVS and CDR2 FQNEAQ come from the germline V gene. The CDR3 reads CASSKSSGQGTYGYTF. The CDR3 DNA follows: TGTGCCAGCAGCAAATCTTCGGGACAGGGCACTTATGGCTACACCTTC. The full variable domain, in which reference TRBV7-8 and TRBJ1-2 provide the parts outside the CDR3, is GAGVSQSPRYKVAKRGQDVALRCDPISGHVSLFWYQQALGQGPEFLTYFQNEAQLDKSGLPSDRFFAERPEGSVSTLKIQRTQQEDSAVYLCASSKSSGQGTYGYTFGSGTRLTVV.

The rearrangement joins TRBV5-6 to TRBJ1-1, with D possibly matching TRBD1 (5 bases). Germline CDR1 and CDR2: SGHDT and YYEEEE. CDR3 size: 15 residues. Trimming took off 2 bases at V and 6 bases at J, with 17 bases between the two ends. The DNA for the CDR3 is TGTGCCAGCAGCTTTATGGGAGGGGCCTCCCCTGAAGCTTTCTTT. It codes for CASSFMGGASPEAFF.

V is TRBV4-1 and J is TRBJ2-3; 11 bases map to TRBD2. CDR1 and CDR2 (germline): MGHRA, YSYEKL. The CDR3 loop spans 17 amino acids. Germline trimming cut 0 bases from V and 7 bases from J; bases unmatched to any gene: 9. Here the CDR3 reads CASSQENSGGVSYTQYF. In DNA, the CDR3 is TGCGCCAGCAGCCAAGAGAATAGCGGGGGGGTATCGTATACGCAGTATTTT.

The rearrangement links TRBV7-2 to TRBJ2-5, with D maybe TRBD2 (5 bases). The V and J ends lost 2 bases and 5 bases respectively, with 12 bases between them. This CDR3 region has 14 residues. Germline CDR1 reads SGHTA; CDR2 reads FQGNSA. The CDR3 sequence is CASSLIASGETQYF. The CDR3 region has the DNA TGTGCCAGCAGCTTAATAGCGTCGGGCGAGACCCAGTACTTC.

Here the CDR3 DNA reads TGTGCCAGCAGTTATGGGACAGGTAGTGAAAAACTGTTTTTT. Protein product: CASSYGTGSEKLFF. This sequence joins TRBV6-5 and TRBJ1-4, with 8 bases that match TRBD1. Germline V gene lookup returns CDR1 MNHEY and CDR2 SVGAGI. This CDR3 has 14 residues. V shed 3 bases, J shed 7 bases, and the junction held 4 bases outside the gene matches.

This sequence joins TRBV29-1 and TRBJ2-1; 9 bases are shared with TRBD1. The V gene end was trimmed by 6 bases and the J gene end by 2 bases; junction bases not matched to a gene: 5. Germline CDR1 reads SQVTM; CDR2 reads ANQGSEA. The CDR3 runs 14 residues. CDR3 amino acids: CSVDRGGPYNEQFF. CDR3 DNA sequence: TGCAGCGTCGACAGGGGGGGGCCCTACAATGAGCAGTTCTTC.

CDR3 DNA: TGTGCCAGCAGCTTAGGGGGCGGGGACACAGATACGCAGTATTTT. Translated, it gives CASSLGGGDTDTQYF. The chain employs TRBV13 and TRBJ2-3; the D gene is possibly TRBD2 (6 bases). Germline V gene sequence: CDR1 PRHDT, CDR2 FYEKMQ (reference sequence). V was clipped by 0 bases and J by 2 bases, with 9 bases between them. The CDR3 is 15 amino acids.

The rearrangement links TRBV5-8 to TRBJ2-3; 7 bases are shared with TRBD1. CDR3 length: 15 amino acids. J gave up 2 bases and V 0 bases, and 3 bases lay outside the gene matches. In germline, CDR1 is SGHTS, CDR2 YDEGEE. Written as DNA, the CDR3 is TGTGCCAGCAGCTTGGCAGGGGGACCCACAGATACGCAGTATTTT. Translation: CASSLAGGPTDTQYF.

V gene TRBV13 combines with J gene TRBJ2-3; possible D gene TRBD2, 6 bases. Deletions cut 1 base from V and 0 bases from J, with 11 bases between. CDR1 is PRHDT and CDR2 is FYEKMQ in the germline V gene (reference sequence). CDR3 size: 16 residues. The CDR3 coding sequence is TGTGCCAGCAGCTTAGAGGAGGGTGGGAGCACAGATACGCAGTATTTT. Its protein is CASSLEEGGSTDTQYF. Combining the CDR3 with reference TRBV13 and TRBJ2-3 gives the whole variable domain AAGVIQSPRHLIKEKRETATLKCYPIPRHDTVYWYQQGPGQDPQFLISFYEKMQSDKGSIPDRFSAQQFSDYHSELNMSSLELGDSALYFCASSLEEGGSTDTQYFGPGTRLTVL.